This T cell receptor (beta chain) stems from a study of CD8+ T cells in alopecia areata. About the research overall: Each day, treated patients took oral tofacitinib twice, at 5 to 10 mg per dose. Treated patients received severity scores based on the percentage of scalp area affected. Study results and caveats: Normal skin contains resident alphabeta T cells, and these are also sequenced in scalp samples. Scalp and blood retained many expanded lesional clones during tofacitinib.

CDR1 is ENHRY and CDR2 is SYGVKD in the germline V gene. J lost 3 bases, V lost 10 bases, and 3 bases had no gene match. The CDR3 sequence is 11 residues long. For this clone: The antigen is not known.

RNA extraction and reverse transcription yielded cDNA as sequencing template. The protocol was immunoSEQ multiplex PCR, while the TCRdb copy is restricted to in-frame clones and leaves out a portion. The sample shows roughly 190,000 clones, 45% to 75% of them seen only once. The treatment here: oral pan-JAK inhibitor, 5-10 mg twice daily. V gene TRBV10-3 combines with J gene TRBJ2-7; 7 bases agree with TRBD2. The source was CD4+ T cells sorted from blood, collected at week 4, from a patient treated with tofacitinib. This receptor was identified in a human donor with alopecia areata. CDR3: CATTSSYEQYF. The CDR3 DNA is TGTGCCACGACTAGCAGCTACGAGCAGTACTTC.